Here is one TCR beta chain with its context. Its antigen is not identified. This specimen belongs to a study of beta chain features in type 1 diabetes. Study summary: Investigators examined around 98 million sorted cells across all samples. General study results and limits: Naive, central memory and regulatory TCRB repertoires appeared more similar among patients than healthy donors.

Without exception, sorted populations had purity beyond 98%. What was sequenced were expressed TCRB transcripts, since all of the isolated RNA had been reverse transcribed. Around 3.9 million reads per sample were averaged for naive, central memory and regulatory samples. Sequencing used immunoSEQ multiplex PCR; TCRdb keeps in-frame clones, though not all of them. The table shows fewer than 250,000 clones, with about 10% occurring only once. The clonotype was recovered from a woman under 30 in good health. Source material: naive CD4+ T cells from blood.

CDR3 residues: CASSDGGISTDTQYF. The CDR3 DNA reads as TGCGCCAGCAGCGACGGCGGCATTAGCACAGATACGCAGTATTTT. V and J are TRBV4-1 and TRBJ2-3; unclear D gene. The V end was cut by 5 bases, the J end by 0 bases, with 12 bases between. Germline-derived CDR1 and CDR2 are MGHRA and YSYEKL. The CDR3 extends over 15 amino acids.